This T cell receptor beta chain is drawn from a study of vaccination and CD4 T cells after COVID-19. In TCRdb, the PCR reads were re-called with MiXCR into one record per CDR3 protein. The top ten clones hold 5.8% of a sample with about 29,000 distinct CDR3 sequences, approximately 48% of them seen once. CDR1 LNHDA and CDR2 SQIVND come from the germline V gene (reference sequence). V lost 5 bases and J lost 10; bases outside the gene matches: 20. CDR3 length: 19 residues. Time point defined: late sampling 161 to 241 days after vaccination in three convalescent patients. The sequence derives from a human donor who had recovered from COVID-19. Sequencing used CD4+ T cells from blood, obtained about 7 months after SARS-CoV-2 vaccination. This chain links TRBV19 with TRBJ2-1; 13 positions agree with TRBD2. DNA of the CDR3: TGTGCCAGTAGTGCCGCCCCGGGACTAGCGGGAAGGGTATATCGGGAGCAGTTCTTC. The encoded protein is CASSAAPGLAGRVYREQFF. The full variable domain, in which reference TRBV19 and TRBJ2-1 provide the parts outside the CDR3, is DGGITQSPKYLFRKEGQNVTLSCEQNLNHDAMYWYRQDPGQGLRLIYYSQIVNDFQKGDIAEGYSVSREKKESFPLTVTSAQKNPTAFYLCASSAAPGLAGRVYREQFFGPGTRLTVL.